Shown below are 14 T cell receptor beta chains from a single sample sequenced in a study of T cells after yellow fever vaccination. One entry per CDR3 protein, called by TCRdb with MiXCR from the 5' RACE reads. Here the sample spans under 40,000 distinct CDR3 sequences, 6% to 8.5% being singletons. The specimen comprised PBMCs, either bulk or a sorted T-cell subset (CD4+, CD8+, memory, or dextramer-sorted; not recorded which), sampled on the day of the first yellow fever vaccination. The source is a man aged 18 to 29 who received the YFV17D yellow fever vaccine.

This clonotype was seen ten or more times. This chain uses TRBV6-4 with TRBJ2-3, with 8 bases matching TRBD2. The CDR3 has 16 amino acids. V was clipped by 0 bases and J by 0 bases; unmatched bases: 2. Germline CDR1 is MRHNA and CDR2 is SNTAGT. The CDR3: CASSDSASGSTDTQYF. CDR3 bases: TGTGCCAGCAGTGACTCGGCTAGCGGGAGCACAGATACGCAGTATTTT.

This clonotype occurred many times. The chain combines TRBV11-1 with TRBJ2-2; either TRBD1 or TRBD2 may fit D (5 bases each). Trimming pared 1 base from V and 0 bases from J, leaving 12 bases between. The CDR3 contains 17 residues. Germline CDR1 SGHAT, CDR2 FQDESV (reference sequence). DNA of the CDR3: TGTGCCAGCAGCTTAGAGCGAGGGGCATCGAACACCGGGGAGCTGTTTTTT. Amino acid sequence: CASSLERGASNTGELFF. Looking up the rest from reference TRBV11-1 and TRBJ2-2 gives the full variable domain: EAEVAQSPRYKITEKSQAVAFWCDPISGHATLYWYRQILGQGPELLVQFQDESVVDDSQLPKDRFSAERLKGVDSTLKIQPAELGDSAMYLCASSLERGASNTGELFFGEGSRLTVL.

Many counts were recorded for this clonotype. The V and J genes are TRBV4-1 and TRBJ1-4; TRBD1 is a possible D gene (5 bases). V lost 0 bases to trimming and J lost 5 bases, with 16 bases between them. This CDR3 spans 17 amino acids. Germline V gene lookup returns CDR1 MGHRA and CDR2 YSYEKL. The CDR3 DNA reads as TGCGCCAGCAGCCAAGAATCCCGGGGACGAACGAATGAAAAACTGTTTTTT. Translating it yields CASSQESRGRTNEKLFF.

This clonotype was detected ten times or more. J is TRBJ2-3 and V is TRBV6-4; 8 bases map to TRBD2. Trimming took 3 bases from V and 1 from J; bases not matched to a gene: 0. CDR1 is MRHNA and CDR2 is SNTAGT in the germline V gene. The CDR3 runs 14 residues. The CDR3 nucleotides are TGTGCCAGCAGTGAGCGGGGGGGCACAGATACGCAGTATTTT. Protein: CASSERGGTDTQYF.

Regarding this clonotype: Since a much larger clone is just one base distant, this may be a read error. The chain joins TRBV12-3 or TRBV12-4 to TRBJ2-1, with 7 bases identical to TRBD2. The V and J ends lost 2 bases and 1 base, in that order; junction bases with no gene match: 5. The CDR3 has 16 residues. The CDR3 DNA reads TGTGCCAGCAGTTTAAGGAGCGGGGTATCCTACAATGAGCAGTTCTTC. Translation gives CASSLRSGVSYNEQFF.

The chain joins TRBV7-2 to TRBJ2-1; D gene unclear. Germline-derived CDR1 and CDR2 are SGHTA and FQGNSA. The germline V and J ends were trimmed by 2 bases and 7 bases, with 9 bases remaining between them. This CDR3 contains 13 residues. Written as DNA, the CDR3 is TGTGCCAGCAGCTTACCCGGGTTAAATGAGCAGTTCTTC. Translation gives CASSLPGLNEQFF.

A word on this clonotype: This may come from a read error, since a much larger clone is one base off. V usage is TRBV20-1 and J usage is TRBJ1-1, with D uncertain. Trimming stripped 7 bases from V and 7 bases from J, with 13 bases between. Germline V gene lookup returns CDR1 DFQATT and CDR2 SNEGSKA (reference sequence). The length of the CDR3 is 11 residues. The CDR3 DNA sequence: TGCAGTGGAGATCTGGGTGGTGAAGCTTTCTTT. Protein: CSGDLGGEAFF.

This clonotype was seen many times. This rearrangement joins TRBV19 to TRBJ2-1, with 10 bases that match TRBD2. This CDR3 comprises 14 residues. The V and J ends lost 6 bases and 5 bases, in that order; junction bases with no gene match: 4. CDR1 is LNHDA, CDR2 SQIVND, per germline (reference sequence). CDR3 nucleotides: TGTGCCAGTAGGCCGGGACTAGCGAACAATGAGCAGTTCTTC. It translates to CASRPGLANNEQFF.

V is TRBV5-5 and J is TRBJ1-1, with D uncertain. The CDR3 is 12 residues long. Trimming shortened V by 3 bases and J by 8 bases, and 11 bases separated the two germline ends. Germline CDR1 and CDR2: SGHKS and YYEKEE (reference sequence). The CDR3 spells CASSSEKGEAFF. CDR3 bases: TGTGCCAGCAGCTCGGAAAAGGGAGAAGCTTTCTTT.

At least ten counts were recorded for this clonotype. The chain employs TRBV4-3 and TRBJ1-3; weak D call: TRBD1 (6 bases). Per the germline V gene, CDR1 is LGHNA and CDR2 is YSLEER. The CDR3 totals 16 residues. Trimming removed 1 base from V and 2 bases from J, with 12 bases in between. The CDR3 DNA sequence: TGCGCCAGCAGCCAAGGGGGGAACAGGGCTGGAAACACCATATATTTT. As protein: CASSQGGNRAGNTIYF.

The chain combines TRBV14 with TRBJ2-6; a possible D gene is TRBD1 (5 bases). This CDR3 has 17 residues. Deletions cut 0 bases from V and 4 bases from J, with 13 bases between. Germline V gives CDR1 SGHDN, CDR2 FVKESK. The CDR3 here is CASSQDLSGKGANVLTF. The CDR3 region has the DNA TGTGCCAGCAGCCAAGATTTATCAGGGAAAGGGGCCAACGTCCTGACTTTC.

Ten or more counts support this clonotype. The V gene is TRBV3-1, the J gene TRBJ1-3; no firm D call. The CDR3 is made up of 14 amino acids. CDR1 is LGHDT and CDR2 is YNNKEL in the germline V gene (reference sequence). V lost 3 bases, J lost 2 bases, and 8 bases lay in between. For the CDR3, the DNA is TGTGCCAGCAGCCACTTGACGGCTGGAAACACCATATATTTT. Protein: CASSHLTAGNTIYF.

This clonotype was seen many times. The chain recombines TRBV4-3 with TRBJ2-1; D possibly matches TRBD1 or TRBD2 (5 bases each). Germline assignment: CDR1 LGHNA and CDR2 YSLEER. Trimming took 0 bases from V and 4 from J, leaving 13 bases between them. The CDR3 runs to 16 residues. This CDR3 is CASSQDEGTAYNEQFF. CDR3 in DNA: TGCGCCAGCAGCCAAGATGAAGGGACGGCATACAATGAGCAGTTCTTC.

This clonotype was seen many times. V is TRBV6-2 or TRBV6-3 and J is TRBJ2-2; D unresolved. V was shortened by 2 bases and J by 2 bases, with 0 bases between the two germline ends. This CDR3 is 12 amino acids long. Germline V CDR1 and CDR2: MNHEY, SVGEGT. The CDR3 bases are TGTGCCAGCAGTTACAACACCGGGGAGCTGTTTTTT. Translation: CASSYNTGELFF.